These T cell receptor beta chains were read from a single sample in a study of blood T cell repertoires in COVID-19. Assay: immunoSEQ multiplex PCR; the TCRdb copy retains only in-frame clones and omits some. The table shows 250,000 to 350,000 clones, with approximately 89% occurring only once. The specimen sequenced was peripheral blood. The origin of the receptors is a woman aged 45-60 years who had recovered from COVID-19. The CDR3 runs from the conserved cysteine through the conserved F or W. D genes are given only for firm matches. Part of the rows lack a size; the others show once, few, many or a class for expanded clones.

J gene | clone size | V gene | D gene | CDR3 DNA | CDR3 protein
TRBJ2-1 | . | TRBV7-2 | . | TGTGCCAGCAGCTTAGCGGTTGGGACTTACAATGAGCAGTTCTTC | CASSLAVGTYNEQFF
TRBJ2-2 | . | TRBV11-3 | . | TGTGCCAGCAGCTTCGAGGGTCCCGGGGAGCTGTTTTTT | CASSFEGPGELFF
TRBJ1-2 | . | TRBV19 | . | TGTGCCAGTAGTATATCCCTGACTGTCCTTCGAGGCTACACCTTC | CASSISLTVLRGYTF
TRBJ2-1 | few | TRBV12-3/TRBV12-4 | TRBD1 | TGTGCCAGCGTAGGACAGGATTTAAATGAGCAGTTCTTC | CASVGQDLNEQFF
TRBJ2-5 | . | TRBV5-6 | . | TGTGCCAGCAGCTTGGTAGTGGACGGGGGAGAGACCCAGTACTTC | CASSLVVDGGETQYF
TRBJ1-5 | . | TRBV6-5 | . | TGTGCCAGCAGTTACCGGCAGGGGCTTCAGCCCCAGCATTTT | CASSYRQGLQPQHF
TRBJ2-5 | once | TRBV5-4 | TRBD2 | TGTGCCAGCAGCCGAGCCGGGACTAGCATAGAGACCCAGTACTTC | CASSRAGTSIETQYF
TRBJ1-1 | . | TRBV3-1/TRBV3-2 | . | TGTGCCAGCAGCCAAGCAGGGACTGAAGCTTTCTTT | CASSQAGTEAFF
TRBJ1-4 | . | TRBV10-2 | . | TGCGCCAGCAGTGAACTTGCAACTAATGAAAAACTGTTTTTT | CASSELATNEKLFF
TRBJ1-3 | . | TRBV6-4 | . | TGTGCCAGACTTTATTCGGGGGGGACGTCTGGAAACACCATATATTTT | CARLYSGGTSGNTIYF
TRBJ1-2 | once | TRBV30 | TRBD1 | TGTGCCTGGAGTGGGGACAGGGCGGCGGCTATCTTC | CAWSGDRAAAIF
TRBJ1-1 | . | TRBV18 | . | TGTGCCAGCTCACCACGGCAGGGCAGTAGCACTGAAGCTTTCTTT | CASSPRQGSSTEAFF
TRBJ2-7 | . | TRBV27 | TRBD2 | TGTGCCAGCAGCGGGACTAGCGGCTCCTACGAGCAGTACTTC | CASSGTSGSYEQYF
TRBJ1-2 | . | TRBV6-5 | . | TGTGCCAGCAGTTACGGGCAGGGTCGAAATGGCTACACCTTC | CASSYGQGRNGYTF
TRBJ1-6 | . | TRBV3-1/TRBV3-2 | . | TGTGCCAGCAGCCAAGAAAGAACAGGGAGTTCACCCCTCCACTTT | CASSQERTGSSPLHF
TRBJ1-5 | . | TRBV19 | TRBD1 | TGTGCCAGTAGTATGGACAGGGACGGTCAGCCCCAGCATTTT | CASSMDRDGQPQHF
TRBJ2-7 | . | TRBV10-2 | . | TGCGCCAGCAGTGATCTGGGGGGATGGCAGTACTTC | CASSDLGGWQYF
TRBJ2-7 | . | TRBV7-2 | . | TGTGCCAGCAGCTCGGGACTTAACCACTACGAGCAGTACTTC | CASSSGLNHYEQYF
TRBJ2-4 | . | TRBV7-6 | . | TGTGCCAGCAGCGACACCGGGACCCCCTGGGGAGGCAAAAACATTCAGTACTTC | CASSDTGTPWGGKNIQYF
TRBJ2-1 | many | TRBV19 | TRBD2 | TGTGCCAGTAGTATTGCGTGGGGACTAGCGGGAGTTTATGAGCAGTTCTTC | CASSIAWGLAGVYEQFF
TRBJ1-1 | few | TRBV7-2 | . | TGTGCCAGCAGCTCGGCGGCTCGAGGGACTGAGGCTTTCTTT | CASSSAARGTEAFF
TRBJ1-2 | . | TRBV6-1 | . | TGTGCCAGCAGTGAAGATGAAGGGGTGGCGCCGTATGGCTACACCTTC | CASSEDEGVAPYGYTF
TRBJ1-3 | . | TRBV28 | . | TGTGCCAGCAGTTTATGGCAGTCCGCTGGAAACACCATATATTTT | CASSLWQSAGNTIYF
TRBJ2-7 | . | TRBV6-1 | . | TGTGCCAGCAGTGACCCTCAGGGGACCCACGAGCAGTACTTC | CASSDPQGTHEQYF
TRBJ2-7 | . | TRBV5-1 | TRBD2 | TGCGCCAGCAGCTCGGGGACTAGCGGGATCTCCTACGAGCAGTACTTC | CASSSGTSGISYEQYF